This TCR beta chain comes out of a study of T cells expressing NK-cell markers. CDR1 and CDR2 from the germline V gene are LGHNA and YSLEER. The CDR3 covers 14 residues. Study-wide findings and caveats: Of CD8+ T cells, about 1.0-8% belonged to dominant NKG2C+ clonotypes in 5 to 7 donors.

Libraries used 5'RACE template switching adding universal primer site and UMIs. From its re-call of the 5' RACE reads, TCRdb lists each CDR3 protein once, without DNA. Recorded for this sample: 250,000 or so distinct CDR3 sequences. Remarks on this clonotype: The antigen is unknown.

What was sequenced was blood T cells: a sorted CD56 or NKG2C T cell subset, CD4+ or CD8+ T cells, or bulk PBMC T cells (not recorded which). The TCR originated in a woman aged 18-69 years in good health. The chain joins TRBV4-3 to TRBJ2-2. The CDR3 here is CASSQEGIPGELFF.